Reported below is one T cell receptor beta chain. Its antigen is not identified. This table comes from immunoSEQ multiplex PCR, and its TCRdb copy is limited to in-frame clones, with some not included. The sample holds 99,000 or so clones, over 85% seen once. The CDR3 runs 14 residues. Germline CDR1 and CDR2: SGDLS and YYNGEE. The J segment lost 1 base and the V segment lost 6 bases, leaving 5 bases of the junction unmatched. The data are from a study of T cell responses to AZD1222 COVID-19 vaccine. Study conclusions and caveats: Repertoire samples came only from after the peak T cell response. Mostly white British, mostly female donors; authors suggested clonal diversity may be underestimated.

V and J are TRBV9 and TRBJ1-1, with 8 bases lining up with TRBD1. Sequences were derived from peripheral blood, sampled on day 0 of AZD1222 vaccination. This TCR came from an adult in good health. In DNA form, the CDR3 reads TGTGCCAGCACACCGACAGGGGCGAACACTGAAGCTTTCTTT. Protein sequence: CASTPTGANTEAFF.